Included here is one T cell receptor beta chain sequence, with context. A much larger clone sits a single nucleotide away, making a read error possible. The sample belongs to a study of T cells after yellow fever vaccination. V lost 7 bases, J lost 3 bases, and 12 bases lay in between. CDR1 MNHEY and CDR2 SVGEGT come from the germline V gene. The CDR3 sequence is 14 residues long. In TCRdb, the 5' RACE reads were re-called with MiXCR into one record per CDR3 protein. The data show 70,000 or so distinct CDR3 sequences, 5.5% to 7.5% seen once. This receptor was obtained from a man between 18 and 35 years old who received the YFV17D yellow fever vaccine. The source was CD4+ T cells sorted from PBMCs, collected roughly 15 days after the first yellow fever vaccination. The rearrangement joins TRBV6-2 or TRBV6-3 to TRBJ2-2; a weak D match, TRBD2 (6 bases). The CDR3: CASTTWGDTGELFF. CDR3 DNA sequence: TGTGCCAGCACCACCTGGGGGGACACCGGGGAGCTGTTTTTT.